Listed here is a single TCR beta chain. This specimen belongs to a study of shared clonotypes between healthy human individuals. About the research overall: Participating donors consisted of two women and a few men aged 18 to 49. Used for every donor were three CD4 naive, three CD4 memory, two CD8 naive and one CD8 memory plate.

It was across several immunoSEQ plates that each subset's genomic DNA was evenly split. The table came from immunoSEQ multiplex PCR; TCRdb's copy has only in-frame clones and leaves some out. Of a few million clones listed, roughly 95% are singletons. Naive CD8 cells were CD45RO-negative, positively selected for CCR7, excluding terminally differentiated effector memory CD45RA+ cells. Germline V gives CDR1 SGHNT, CDR2 YYREEE (reference sequence). Trimming at V came to 2 bases and at J to 1 base, leaving 16 bases not matched to a gene. The CDR3 contains 19 residues. This TCR was recovered from a man younger than 35 in good health. Some clones in this sample may be carry-over from other donors' samples. Sequenced sample: naive CD8+ T cells from PBMCs. V usage is TRBV5-4 and J usage is TRBJ2-7, with 9 bases lining up with TRBD2. Here the CDR3 DNA reads TGTGCCAGCAGCTTTCCGGGCCCAAGGGGTAGCGGGAGTTCCTACGAGCAGTACTTC. Translated, it gives CASSFPGPRGSGSSYEQYF.